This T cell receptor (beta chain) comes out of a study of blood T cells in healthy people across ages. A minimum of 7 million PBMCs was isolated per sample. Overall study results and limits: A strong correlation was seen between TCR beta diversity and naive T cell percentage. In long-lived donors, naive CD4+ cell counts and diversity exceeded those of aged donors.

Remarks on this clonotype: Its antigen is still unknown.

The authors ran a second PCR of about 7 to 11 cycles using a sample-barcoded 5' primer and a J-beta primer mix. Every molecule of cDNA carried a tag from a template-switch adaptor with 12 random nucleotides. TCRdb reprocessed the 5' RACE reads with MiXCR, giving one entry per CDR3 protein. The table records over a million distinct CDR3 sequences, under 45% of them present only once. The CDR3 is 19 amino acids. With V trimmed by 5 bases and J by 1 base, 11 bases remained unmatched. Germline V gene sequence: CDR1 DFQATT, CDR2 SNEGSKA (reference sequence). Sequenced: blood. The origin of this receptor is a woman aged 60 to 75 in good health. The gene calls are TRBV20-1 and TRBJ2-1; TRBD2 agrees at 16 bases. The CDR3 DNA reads TGCAGTGCTGCGACACCGGGACTAGCGGGAGGGATGTCCTACAATGAGCAGTTCTTC. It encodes CSAATPGLAGGMSYNEQFF.